The 11 T cell receptor beta chains presented below share a single source sample, sequenced in a study of T cell responses to AZD1222 COVID-19 vaccine. Here immunoSEQ multiplex PCR was the method, and the copy in TCRdb shows in-frame clones only, minus some. The data show about 130,000 clones, about 90% seen once. The specimen was peripheral blood, collected on day 0 of AZD1222 vaccination. The receptors originated from an adult in good health.

This chain uses TRBV15 with TRBJ1-2; D may be TRBD1 (6 bases). Germline CDR1 LNHNV, CDR2 YYDKDF (reference sequence). V lost 0 bases and J 4 bases, leaving 12 bases between the germline ends. The CDR3 is 15 residues long. Here the CDR3 reads CATSREMVGAYGYTF. The CDR3 region has the DNA TGTGCCACCAGCAGAGAAATGGTGGGGGCCTATGGCTACACCTTC.

The chain recombines TRBV19 with TRBJ1-2, with a possible D match to TRBD1 (5 bases). V lost 5 bases, J lost 8 bases, and 15 bases lay in between. The length of the CDR3 is 13 residues. Germline CDR1 reads LNHDA; CDR2 reads SQIVND (reference sequence). The CDR3 spells CASSARGRRGYTF. The CDR3 coding sequence is TGTGCCAGTAGTGCCCGGGGCCGCCGGGGCTACACCTTC.

The CDR3 DNA reads as TGTGCCAGCAGTGAGCCGGTCTCCTCCTACAATGAGCAGTTCTTC. Protein: CASSEPVSSYNEQFF. The chain uses TRBV2 and TRBJ2-1; unclear D gene. CDR1 is SNHLY, CDR2 FYNNEI, per germline. The CDR3 is 15 amino acids. The V and J ends lost 3 bases and 0 bases respectively, with 9 bases between them.

This clone was counted a single time. The chain is built from TRBV5-1 and TRBJ1-2; the match to TRBD1 covers 7 bases. Trimming at V came to 0 bases and at J to 3 bases, leaving 11 bases not matched to a gene. The CDR3 runs to 17 residues. Germline V gene sequence: CDR1 SGHRS, CDR2 YFSETQ. This chain's CDR3 is CASSLGAMGTADYGYTF. CDR3 DNA sequence: TGCGCCAGCAGCTTGGGGGCAATGGGGACAGCGGACTATGGCTACACCTTC.

V usage is TRBV5-1 and J usage is TRBJ1-3; no clear D gene. The germline CDR1 and CDR2 sequences are SGHRS and YFSETQ. V lost 1 base and J lost 0, with 11 bases in between. The CDR3 length is 16 residues. Written as DNA, the CDR3 is TGCGCCAGCAGCTTGACGGATTCTTTCTCTGGAAACACCATATATTTT. Its translation is CASSLTDSFSGNTIYF. Together with reference TRBV5-1 and TRBJ1-3, the CDR3 gives the full variable domain: KAGVTQTPRYLIKTRGQQVTLSCSPISGHRSVSWYQQTPGQGLQFLFEYFSETQRNKGNFPGRFSGRQFSNSRSEMNVSTLELGDSALYLCASSLTDSFSGNTIYFGEGSWLTVV.

The J gene is TRBJ1-3, the V gene TRBV18, with D maybe TRBD1 (5 bases). The CDR3 covers 14 residues. The V end lost 2 bases, the J end lost 2 bases, and 7 bases lay between the germline ends. Germline values: CDR1 KGHSH, CDR2 LQKENI. The CDR3 DNA follows: TGTGCCAGCTCACCAGGGGCGGCTGGAAACACCATATATTTT. It yields the protein CASSPGAAGNTIYF.

The chain links TRBV28 to TRBJ1-1; 9 nucleotides line up with TRBD1. V was clipped by 1 base and J by 3 bases; unmatched bases: 3. The CDR3 runs 15 residues. Germline values: CDR1 MDHEN, CDR2 SYDVKM. The DNA for the CDR3 is TGTGCCAGCAGTTTATTGGGGACAGGGTACACTGAAGCTTTCTTT. Protein product: CASSLLGTGYTEAFF.

CDR3 in amino acids: CASSLATGGQETQYF. In DNA form, the CDR3 reads TGCGCCAGCAGCTTGGCGACAGGGGGGCAAGAGACCCAGTACTTC. The rearrangement uses TRBV5-1 and TRBJ2-5, with 9 bases that match TRBD1. CDR3 length equals 15 residues. J was trimmed by 2 bases and V by 0 bases; bases with no gene match: 2. Per the germline V gene, CDR1 is SGHRS and CDR2 is YFSETQ.

In this sample, this clone turned up once. This chain connects TRBV6-2 or TRBV6-3 to TRBJ2-3, with D perhaps TRBD2 (6 bases). Trimming shortened V by 3 bases and J by 1 base, and 14 bases separated the two germline ends. CDR1 and CDR2 (germline): MNHEY, SVGEGT. The CDR3 contains 16 residues. CDR3 bases: TGTGCCAGCAGTTATGGGGGACTTCGACGCACAGATACGCAGTATTTT. Translated: CASSYGGLRRTDTQYF.

This clone came up a few times. The J gene is TRBJ2-1, the V gene TRBV28; 8 bases align to TRBD1. Germline V CDR1 and CDR2: MDHEN, SYDVKM. Unmatched junction bases numbered 8, after V lost 3 bases and J lost 4 bases. The CDR3 sequence is 16 residues long. The CDR3 DNA is TGTGCCAGCAGTTTTGTTCGTGGACAGGGTTACAATGAGCAGTTCTTC. Protein: CASSFVRGQGYNEQFF.

This chain joins TRBV7-8 and TRBJ2-3; unclear D gene. Germline V gene sequence: CDR1 SGHVS, CDR2 FQNEAQ. V was pared by 0 bases and J by 7 bases, with 8 bases between. The CDR3 has 13 residues. This CDR3 reads CASSLALGNTQYF. CDR3 bases: TGTGCCAGCAGCTTAGCTCTAGGGAATACGCAGTATTTT.